This TCR beta chain was obtained from a study of blood T cell repertoires in COVID-19. Assay: immunoSEQ multiplex PCR; the TCRdb copy retains only in-frame clones and omits some. The sample contains around 450,000 clones, roughly 85% of which appear only once. V shed 0 bases and J shed 3 bases, with 6 bases lying between them. The CDR3 has 13 residues. From germline, CDR1 is SGHRS and CDR2 YFSETQ. In assigning cohorts, the study relied on participant-reported clinical history. This sequence was found in a woman aged 18-29 years with acute COVID-19. V usage is TRBV5-1 and J usage is TRBJ1-1; D not resolved. The sequenced sample was PBMCs or T cells enriched from blood (not recorded which). The CDR3 DNA follows: TGCGCCAGCAGCTTGGAAAAGCACACTGAAGCTTTCTTT. Its protein product is CASSLEKHTEAFF.